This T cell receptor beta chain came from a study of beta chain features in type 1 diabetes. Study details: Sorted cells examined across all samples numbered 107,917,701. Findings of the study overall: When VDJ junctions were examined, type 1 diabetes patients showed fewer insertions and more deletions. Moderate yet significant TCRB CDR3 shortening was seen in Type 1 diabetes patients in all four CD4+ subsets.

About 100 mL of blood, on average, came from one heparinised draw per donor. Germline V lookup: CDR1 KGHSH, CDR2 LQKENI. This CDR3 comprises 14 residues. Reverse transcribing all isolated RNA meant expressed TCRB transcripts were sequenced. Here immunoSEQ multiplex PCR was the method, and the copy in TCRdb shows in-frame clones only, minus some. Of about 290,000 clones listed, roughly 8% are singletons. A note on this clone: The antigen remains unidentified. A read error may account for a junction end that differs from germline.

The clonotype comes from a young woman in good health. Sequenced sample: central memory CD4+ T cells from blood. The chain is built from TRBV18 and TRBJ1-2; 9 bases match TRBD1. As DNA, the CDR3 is TGTGCCAGCTCAACACAGGGGGCTAACTATGGCTACACTTTC. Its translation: CASSTQGANYGYTF. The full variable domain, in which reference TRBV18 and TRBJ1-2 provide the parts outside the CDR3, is NAGVMQNPRHLVRRRGQEARLRCSPMKGHSHVYWYRQLPEEGLKFMVYLQKENIIDESGMPKERFSAEFPKEGPSILRIQQVVRGDSAAYFCASSTQGANYGYTFGSGTRLTVV.